The 27 T cell receptor beta chains listed next were all sequenced from one sample in a study of cytomegalovirus exposure and HLA in healthy donors. This table comes from immunoSEQ multiplex PCR, and its TCRdb copy is limited to in-frame clones, with some not included. The sample records about 130,000 clones, 89% being singletons. The sequencing input was PBMCs. These receptors came from a woman under 30 in good health and CMV-seronegative.

This clone appeared a few times. The chain couples TRBV9 to TRBJ1-6; D may be TRBD1 (6 bases). This CDR3 contains 14 residues. In germline, CDR1 is SGDLS, CDR2 YYNGEE. V lost 3 bases and J lost 8, with 12 bases in between. CDR3 DNA sequence: TGTGCCAGCAGCGCCGGACAGTTTGATTCACCCCTCCACTTT. This codes for CASSAGQFDSPLHF.

V gene TRBV13 combines with J gene TRBJ2-7, with 9 positions matching TRBD1. Trimming at V came to 5 bases and at J to 1 base, leaving 15 bases not matched to a gene. CDR3 size: 18 residues. Germline V gene sequence: CDR1 PRHDT, CDR2 FYEKMQ (reference sequence). The CDR3 region has the DNA TGTGCCAGCAGCCCCTCATCCGGAACCGGGACAGGGTCCTACGAGCAGTACTTC. It specifies CASSPSSGTGTGSYEQYF.

V gene TRBV11-1 combines with J gene TRBJ1-1; D unclear. V lost 4 bases and J lost 1, with 13 bases in between. The CDR3 sequence is 15 residues long. Germline V lookup: CDR1 SGHAT, CDR2 FQDESV (reference sequence). The CDR3 here is CASSSPAGKNTEAFF. The CDR3 region has the DNA TGTGCCAGCAGCTCCCCGGCGGGTAAGAACACTGAAGCTTTCTTT.

J is TRBJ1-6 and V is TRBV7-3; 11 nucleotides agree with TRBD1. Germline values: CDR1 SGHTA, CDR2 FQGTGA. V shed 0 bases and J 10 bases; nucleotides not matched to a gene: 5. The CDR3 runs 16 residues. The CDR3 region has the DNA TGTGCCAGCAGCTTAACTGGGGGACAGGGGGGATCACCCCTCCACTTT. It encodes CASSLTGGQGGSPLHF.

This clone was observed once. The chain couples TRBV18 to TRBJ1-3; 7 nucleotides align to TRBD1. The CDR3 is 15 residues long. Germline V lookup: CDR1 KGHSH, CDR2 LQKENI. V gave up 1 base and J gave up 8 bases; unmatched junction bases: 8. CDR3 protein: CASSPQGAKRYTIYF. In nucleotides, the CDR3 is TGTGCCAGCTCACCACAGGGGGCTAAGCGATACACCATATATTTT.

V and J are TRBV11-3 and TRBJ1-1; 8 bases align to TRBD1. Germline CDR1 SGHNT, CDR2 YENEEA. V gave up 2 bases and J gave up 6 bases; unmatched junction bases: 2. CDR3 size: 13 residues. DNA of the CDR3: TGTGCCAGCAGCTTAATGACAGGGGCTGAAGCTTTCTTT. Translating it yields CASSLMTGAEAFF.

J is TRBJ2-7 and V is TRBV21-1; the table's D gene call, TRBD1, was not cross checked with the DNA. TRBV21-1 has pseudogene status. This CDR3 has 18 residues. DNA for the CDR3: TGTGCCAGCAGCAAAGCCCCAAATCCGGGACAGGCTCCCTACGAGCAGTACTTC. This encodes CASSKAPNPGQAPYEQYF.

The J gene is TRBJ1-6, the V gene TRBV5-1; 10 bases agree with TRBD1. The CDR3 is made up of 18 amino acids. CDR1 is SGHRS and CDR2 is YFSETQ in the germline V gene. Trimming took 4 bases from V and 2 from J; bases not matched to a gene: 9. CDR3 sequence (DNA): TGCGCCAGCAGCCCAGACAGGGGGCGAATGGCCTATAATTCACCCCTCCACTTT. This encodes CASSPDRGRMAYNSPLHF. Full variable domain (remainder filled in from reference TRBV5-1 and TRBJ1-6): KAGVTQTPRYLIKTRGQQVTLSCSPISGHRSVSWYQQTPGQGLQFLFEYFSETQRNKGNFPGRFSGRQFSNSRSEMNVSTLELGDSALYLCASSPDRGRMAYNSPLHFGNGTRLTVT.

This sequence joins TRBV12-5 and TRBJ2-3; 7 nucleotides agree with TRBD2. In germline, CDR1 is LGHNT, CDR2 FRNRAP. The CDR3 spans 16 residues. The J segment lost 5 bases and the V segment lost 0 bases, leaving 8 bases of the junction unmatched. The CDR3 is CASGLVLPGGEDTQYF. In DNA form, the CDR3 reads TGTGCTAGTGGTTTGGTACTTCCGGGAGGAGAAGATACGCAGTATTTT.

This rearrangement joins TRBV5-1 to TRBJ2-1, with TRBD2 matching 11 bases. Germline V lookup: CDR1 SGHRS, CDR2 YFSETQ. Germline trimming cut 4 bases from V and 4 bases from J; bases unmatched to any gene: 10. The CDR3 extends over 17 amino acids. CDR3: CASSDLAGTSGYNEQFF. The CDR3, as DNA: TGCGCCAGCAGCGACCTGGCCGGGACTAGCGGTTACAATGAGCAGTTCTTC.

The chain is built from TRBV6-6 and TRBJ1-1, with 8 bases aligning to TRBD1. J lost 9 bases, V lost 6 bases, and 6 bases had no gene match. Per the germline V gene, CDR1 is MNHNY and CDR2 is SVGAGI (reference sequence). This CDR3 has 12 residues. In nucleotides, the CDR3 is TGTGCCAGCAGGCCGACAGGGGCTAAAGCTTTCTTT. Translating it yields CASRPTGAKAFF.

This clone has just a few counts. The genes are TRBV19 and TRBJ1-2; 7 bases fit TRBD1. V shed 4 bases and J 4 bases; nucleotides not matched to a gene: 6. This CDR3 comprises 14 residues. Germline loops: CDR1 LNHDA, CDR2 SQIVND (reference sequence). The CDR3 bases are TGTGCCAGTAGTAAGACAGGGTTAGGCTATGGCTACACCTTC. Its translation: CASSKTGLGYGYTF.

The rearrangement links TRBV7-3 to TRBJ2-1; 9 positions match TRBD2. The CDR3 length is 18 residues. Germline lookup yields CDR1 SGHTA and CDR2 FQGTGA. J lost 7 bases, V lost 4 bases, and 17 bases had no gene match. The CDR3 nucleotides are TGTGCCAGCAGCTCGATGCCTTTCGGCGGGGGGGCCGTAAATGAGCAGTTCTTC. Translating gives CASSSMPFGGGAVNEQFF.

The chain recombines TRBV2 with TRBJ1-4; 8 bases are a match to TRBD1. The J segment lost 10 bases and the V segment lost 6 bases, leaving 10 bases of the junction unmatched. Germline CDR1 is SNHLY and CDR2 is FYNNEI. The CDR3 runs 14 residues. CDR3 sequence reads: CASRPGTGGVKLFF. CDR3 DNA: TGTGCCAGCAGACCCGGGACAGGCGGTGTAAAACTGTTTTTT. The entire variable domain, with the rest obtained from reference TRBV2 and TRBJ1-4, is as follows: EPEVTQTPSHQVTQMGQEVILRCVPISNHLYFYWYRQILGQKVEFLVSFYNNEISEKSEIFDDQFSVERPDGSNFTLKIRSTKLEDSAMYFCASRPGTGGVKLFFGSGTQLSVL.

This clone was seen more than once but under ten times. V is TRBV5-5 and J is TRBJ1-6; 9 nucleotides match TRBD1. CDR3 size: 14 residues. Unmatched junction bases numbered 5, after V lost 4 bases and J lost 9 bases. Per the germline V gene, CDR1 is SGHKS and CDR2 is YYEKEE (reference sequence). In DNA form, the CDR3 reads TGTGCCAGCAGCCCGGGACAGGGTGGTTCACCCCTCCACTTT. This gives the protein CASSPGQGGSPLHF.

This clone appeared a single time. The chain joins TRBV6-6 to TRBJ1-6; weak D call: TRBD1 (5 bases). CDR1 and CDR2 from the germline V gene are MNHNY and SVGAGI (reference sequence). V was trimmed by 5 bases and J by 6 bases, leaving 8 bases between them. There are 13 residues in the CDR3. CDR3 nucleotides: TGTGCCAGCAGTCTACAGGTTAATTCACCCCTCCACTTT. It codes for CASSLQVNSPLHF.

This chain joins TRBV11-2 and TRBJ2-3; the match to TRBD2 covers 11 bases. This CDR3 is 17 amino acids long. Germline CDR1 reads SGHAT; CDR2 reads FQNNGV. J was trimmed by 3 bases and V by 2 bases; bases with no gene match: 7. The CDR3 is CASSLFVSGGVTDTQYF. CDR3 nucleotide sequence: TGTGCCAGCAGCTTATTTGTTAGCGGGGGGGTAACAGATACGCAGTATTTT.

This rearrangement joins TRBV7-2 to TRBJ1-1; 8 bases are shared with TRBD1. CDR3 length equals 13 residues. V trimming: 5 bases; J trimming: 3 bases; junction bases outside the gene matches: 2. Looked up from germline, CDR1 is SGHTA and CDR2 is FQGNSA. CDR3 in DNA: TGTGCCAGCAGCCCACAGGGGGACACTGAAGCTTTCTTT. This encodes CASSPQGDTEAFF.

This clone was found a few times. This sequence joins TRBV9 and TRBJ1-3; weak D call: TRBD1 (6 bases). The CDR3 spans 14 residues. V lost 0 bases and J 4 bases, leaving 8 bases between the germline ends. Per the germline V gene, CDR1 is SGDLS and CDR2 is YYNGEE. CDR3 region: CASSVGGQGNTIYF. The DNA for the CDR3 is TGTGCCAGCAGCGTAGGGGGGCAAGGAAACACCATATATTTT.

CDR3 DNA sequence: TGTGCCAGCAAAGACAGGGCCTACGAGCAGTACTTC. This codes for CASKDRAYEQYF. This rearrangement joins TRBV27 to TRBJ2-7; 7 nucleotides match TRBD1. The V segment lost 7 bases and the J segment 2 bases; nucleotides outside the gene matches: 2. CDR3 length equals 12 residues. CDR1 is MNHEY and CDR2 is SMNVEV in the germline V gene (reference sequence).

A single count supports this clone. This chain joins TRBV27 and TRBJ1-2; 8 nucleotides align to TRBD1. The CDR3 is 14 residues long. Germline-derived CDR1 and CDR2 are MNHEY and SMNVEV (reference sequence). After removal of 6 bases from V and 8 bases from J, the junction contained 11 bases not matched to a gene. The CDR3 nucleotides are TGTGCCAGCAGCCCCTCACCAGGGGGCCAGGGCTACACCTTC. As protein: CASSPSPGGQGYTF.

CDR3 nucleotides: TGTGCCAGCAGCTTCTCCGCACAGGGCCTTGAAAAACTGTTTTTT. Translating gives CASSFSAQGLEKLFF. The genes are TRBV7-6 and TRBJ1-4, with a weak D call TRBD1 (6 bases). The CDR3 covers 15 residues. The V gene lost 3 bases and the J gene lost 7 bases, with 15 bases spanning the gap. Germline CDR1 reads SGHVS; CDR2 reads FNYEAQ.

The chain carries TRBV2 and TRBJ2-5, with D perhaps TRBD1 (6 bases). The CDR3 contains 13 residues. Trimming took 4 bases from V and 1 from J, leaving 7 bases between them. In germline, CDR1 is SNHLY, CDR2 FYNNEI. As DNA, the CDR3 is TGTGCCAGCAGTGCGGACAGCCAAGAGACCCAGTACTTC. Its protein product is CASSADSQETQYF.

The chain joins TRBV2 to TRBJ1-2, with TRBD1 matching 8 bases. Germline CDR1 SNHLY, CDR2 FYNNEI. The length of the CDR3 is 14 residues. V shed 3 bases, J shed 8 bases, and the junction held 8 bases outside the gene matches. The chain's CDR3 is CASSEIGQGRGYTF. Written as DNA, the CDR3 is TGTGCCAGCAGTGAGATAGGACAGGGAAGAGGCTACACCTTC. Together with reference TRBV2 and TRBJ1-2, the CDR3 gives the full variable domain: EPEVTQTPSHQVTQMGQEVILRCVPISNHLYFYWYRQILGQKVEFLVSFYNNEISEKSEIFDDQFSVERPDGSNFTLKIRSTKLEDSAMYFCASSEIGQGRGYTFGSGTRLTVV.

This clone was detected only once. This chain joins TRBV9 and TRBJ2-5; 8 bases fit TRBD1. J gave up 5 bases and V 4 bases, and 10 bases lay outside the gene matches. The CDR3 contains 15 residues. Germline V gives CDR1 SGDLS, CDR2 YYNGEE. The CDR3 DNA is TGTGCCAGCAGCTCGGCCAGGGGGCAGTGGGAGACCCAGTACTTC. Amino acids: CASSSARGQWETQYF.

The J gene is TRBJ1-5, the V gene TRBV5-6; no clear D gene. This CDR3 comprises 15 residues. V was cut by 2 bases and J by 3 bases, with 12 bases left in between. Looked up from germline, CDR1 is SGHDT and CDR2 is YYEEEE. CDR3 sequence (DNA): TGTGCCAGCAGCTTTGGCGGCAGAACCAATCAGCCCCAGCATTTT. It translates to CASSFGGRTNQPQHF.

The chain carries TRBV9 and TRBJ2-7; 8 bases are shared with TRBD1. The V segment lost 2 bases and the J segment 2 bases; nucleotides outside the gene matches: 3. Germline loops: CDR1 SGDLS, CDR2 YYNGEE. The CDR3 runs to 14 residues. CDR3 region: CASSVDRAAYEQYF. The CDR3 DNA is TGTGCCAGCAGCGTGGACAGGGCCGCCTACGAGCAGTACTTC.